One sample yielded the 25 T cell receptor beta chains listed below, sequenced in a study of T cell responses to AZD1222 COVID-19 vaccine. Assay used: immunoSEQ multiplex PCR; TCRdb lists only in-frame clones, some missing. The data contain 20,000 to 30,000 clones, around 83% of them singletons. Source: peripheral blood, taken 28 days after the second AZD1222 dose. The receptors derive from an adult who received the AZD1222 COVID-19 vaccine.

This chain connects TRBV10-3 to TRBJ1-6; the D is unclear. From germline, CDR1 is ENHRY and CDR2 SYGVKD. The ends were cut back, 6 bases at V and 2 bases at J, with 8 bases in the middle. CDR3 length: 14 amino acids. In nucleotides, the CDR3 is TGTGCCATCAGGGACGGAACCTATAATTCACCCCTCCACTTT. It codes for CAIRDGTYNSPLHF.

The CDR3 DNA reads TGTGCCAGCAGCAACAGGGGAAACACCATATATTTT. Protein sequence: CASSNRGNTIYF. This rearrangement joins TRBV7-9 to TRBJ1-3; possible D gene TRBD1, 5 bases. Trimming took 5 bases from V and 4 from J, leaving 6 bases between them. This CDR3 has 12 amino acids. CDR1 SEHNR and CDR2 FQNEAQ come from the germline V gene (reference sequence).

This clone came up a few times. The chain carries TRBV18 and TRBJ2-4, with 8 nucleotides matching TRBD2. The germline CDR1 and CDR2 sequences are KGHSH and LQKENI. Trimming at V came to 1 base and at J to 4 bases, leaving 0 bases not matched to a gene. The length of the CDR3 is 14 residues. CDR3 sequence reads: CASSPLAGKNIQYF. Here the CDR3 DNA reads TGTGCCAGCTCACCACTAGCGGGGAAAAACATTCAGTACTTC.

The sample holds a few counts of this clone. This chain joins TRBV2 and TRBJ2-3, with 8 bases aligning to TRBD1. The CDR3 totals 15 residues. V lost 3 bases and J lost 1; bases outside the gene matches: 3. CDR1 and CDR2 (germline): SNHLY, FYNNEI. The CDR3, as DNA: TGTGCCAGCAGTGAGTGGACAGGGCGCACAGATACGCAGTATTTT. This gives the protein CASSEWTGRTDTQYF.

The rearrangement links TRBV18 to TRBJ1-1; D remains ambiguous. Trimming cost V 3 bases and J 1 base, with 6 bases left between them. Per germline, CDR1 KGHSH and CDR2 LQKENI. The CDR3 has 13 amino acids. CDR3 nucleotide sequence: TGTGCCAGCTCACCGGCAAAGAACACTGAAGCTTTCTTT. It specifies CASSPAKNTEAFF.

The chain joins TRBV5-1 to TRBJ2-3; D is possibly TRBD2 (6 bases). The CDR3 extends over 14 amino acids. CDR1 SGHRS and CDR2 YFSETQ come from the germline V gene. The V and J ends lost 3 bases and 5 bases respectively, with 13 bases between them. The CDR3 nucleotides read TGCGCCAGCAGCTCCGGGACTCAAGGAGATACGCAGTATTTT. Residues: CASSSGTQGDTQYF.

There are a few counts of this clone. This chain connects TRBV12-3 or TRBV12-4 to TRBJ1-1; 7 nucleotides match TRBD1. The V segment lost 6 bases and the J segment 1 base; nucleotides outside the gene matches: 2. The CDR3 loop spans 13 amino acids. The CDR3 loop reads CASSRTGNTEAFF. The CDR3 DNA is TGTGCCAGCAGCCGGACAGGGAACACTGAAGCTTTCTTT.

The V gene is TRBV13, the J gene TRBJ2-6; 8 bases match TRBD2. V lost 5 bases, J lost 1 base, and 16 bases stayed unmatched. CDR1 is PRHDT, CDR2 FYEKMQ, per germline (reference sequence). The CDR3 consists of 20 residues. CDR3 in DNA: TGTGCCAGCAGCCGCGAGCAAGCGGGACTAGTATCTTCTGGGGCCAACGTCCTGACTTTC. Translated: CASSREQAGLVSSGANVLTF.

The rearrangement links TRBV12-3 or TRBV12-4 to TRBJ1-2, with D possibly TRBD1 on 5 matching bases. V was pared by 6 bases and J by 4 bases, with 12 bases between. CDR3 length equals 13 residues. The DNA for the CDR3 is TGTGCCAGCAGGCCGCAGGGAATCTATGGCTACACCTTC. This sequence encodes CASRPQGIYGYTF.

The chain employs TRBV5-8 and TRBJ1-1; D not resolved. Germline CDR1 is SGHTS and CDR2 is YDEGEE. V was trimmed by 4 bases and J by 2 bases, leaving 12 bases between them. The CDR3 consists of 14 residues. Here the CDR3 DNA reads TGTGCCAGCAGCATCGAAGAGTCAAACACTGAAGCTTTCTTT. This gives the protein CASSIEESNTEAFF.

The CDR3 DNA reads as TGTGCCAGCACCACTCAGGGGCGAGGGACCCAGTACTTC. Its protein is CASTTQGRGTQYF. V and J are TRBV28 and TRBJ2-5, with D possibly TRBD1 on 6 matching bases. V shed 7 bases and J shed 7 bases, with 16 bases lying between them. Looked up from germline, CDR1 is MDHEN and CDR2 is SYDVKM. CDR3 size: 13 residues.

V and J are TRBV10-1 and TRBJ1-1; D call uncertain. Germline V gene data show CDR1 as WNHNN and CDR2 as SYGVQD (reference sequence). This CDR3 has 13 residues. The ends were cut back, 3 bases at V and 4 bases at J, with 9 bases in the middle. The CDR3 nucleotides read TGCGCCAGCAGTGATACGGAGCCCACTGAAGCTTTCTTT. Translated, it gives CASSDTEPTEAFF.

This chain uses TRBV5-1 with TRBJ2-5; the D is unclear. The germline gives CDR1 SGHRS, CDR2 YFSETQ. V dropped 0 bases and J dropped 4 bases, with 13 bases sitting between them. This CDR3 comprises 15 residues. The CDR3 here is CASSLGAHGGETQYF. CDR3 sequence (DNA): TGCGCCAGCAGCTTGGGGGCACACGGCGGAGAGACCCAGTACTTC. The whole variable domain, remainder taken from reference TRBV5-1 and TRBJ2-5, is KAGVTQTPRYLIKTRGQQVTLSCSPISGHRSVSWYQQTPGQGLQFLFEYFSETQRNKGNFPGRFSGRQFSNSRSEMNVSTLELGDSALYLCASSLGAHGGETQYFGPGTRLLVL.

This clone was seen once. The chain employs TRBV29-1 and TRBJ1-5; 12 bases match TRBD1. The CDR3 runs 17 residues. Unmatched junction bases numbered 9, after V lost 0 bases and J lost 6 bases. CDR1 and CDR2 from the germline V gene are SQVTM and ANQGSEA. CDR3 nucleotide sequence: TGCAGCGTTGAAGAGCCGCCGGGACAGGGGGCAAGTCAGCCCCAGCATTTT. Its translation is CSVEEPPGQGASQPQHF.

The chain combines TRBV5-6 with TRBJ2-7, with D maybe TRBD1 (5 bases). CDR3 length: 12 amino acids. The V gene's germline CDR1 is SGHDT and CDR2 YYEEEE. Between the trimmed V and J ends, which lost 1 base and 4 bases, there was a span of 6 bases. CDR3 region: CASSLTGYEQYF. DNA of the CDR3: TGTGCCAGCAGCTTGACAGGTTACGAGCAGTACTTC.

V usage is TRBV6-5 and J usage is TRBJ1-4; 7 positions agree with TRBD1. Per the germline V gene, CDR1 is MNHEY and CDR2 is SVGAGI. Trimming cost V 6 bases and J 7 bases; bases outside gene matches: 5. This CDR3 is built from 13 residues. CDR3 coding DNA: TGTGCCAGCAGGGACAGGCCCCTTGAAAAACTGTTTTTT. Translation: CASRDRPLEKLFF.

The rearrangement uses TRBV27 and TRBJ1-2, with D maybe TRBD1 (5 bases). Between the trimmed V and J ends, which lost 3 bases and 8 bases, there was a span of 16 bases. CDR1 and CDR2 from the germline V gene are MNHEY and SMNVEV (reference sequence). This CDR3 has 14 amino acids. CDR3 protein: CASSFGTPEGGYTF. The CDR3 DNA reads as TGTGCCAGCAGTTTCGGGACCCCGGAGGGGGGCTACACCTTC.

CDR3 sequence: CASSRSGRETGELFF. CDR3 DNA sequence: TGTGCCAGCAGCCGTAGCGGGAGGGAGACCGGGGAGCTGTTTTTT. The chain has TRBV5-4 and TRBJ2-2; TRBD2 matches at 11 bases. Germline V lookup: CDR1 SGHNT, CDR2 YYREEE (reference sequence). With V trimmed by 4 bases and J by 5 bases, 4 bases remained unmatched. This CDR3 comprises 15 residues.

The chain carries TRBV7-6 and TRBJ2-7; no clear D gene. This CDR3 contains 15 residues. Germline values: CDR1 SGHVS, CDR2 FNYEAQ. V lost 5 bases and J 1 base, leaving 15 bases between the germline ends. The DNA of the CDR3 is TGTGCCAGCAGCCTTTTCGCCCCCAGGTCCTACGAGCAGTACTTC. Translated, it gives CASSLFAPRSYEQYF.

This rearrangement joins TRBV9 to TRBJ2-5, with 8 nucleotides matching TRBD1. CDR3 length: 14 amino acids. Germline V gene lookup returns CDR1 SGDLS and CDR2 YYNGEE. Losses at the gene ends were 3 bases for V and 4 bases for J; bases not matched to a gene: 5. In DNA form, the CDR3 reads TGTGCCAGCAGCGCAGGACAGGGTGCAGAGACCCAGTACTTC. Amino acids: CASSAGQGAETQYF. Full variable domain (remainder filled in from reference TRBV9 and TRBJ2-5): DSGVTQTPKHLITATGQRVTLRCSPRSGDLSVYWYQQSLDQGLQFLIQYYNGEERAKGNILERFSAQQFPDLHSELNLSSLELGDSALYFCASSAGQGAETQYFGPGTRLLVL.

The CDR3 DNA sequence: TGTGCCACCCACCGGACATCTGAATATGGCTACACCTTC. It is translated as CATHRTSEYGYTF. The genes are TRBV19 and TRBJ1-2; maybe TRBD1 (5 bases). Germline CDR1 reads LNHDA; CDR2 reads SQIVND (reference sequence). Trimming removed 10 bases from V and 5 bases from J, with 17 bases in between. CDR3 length equals 13 residues.

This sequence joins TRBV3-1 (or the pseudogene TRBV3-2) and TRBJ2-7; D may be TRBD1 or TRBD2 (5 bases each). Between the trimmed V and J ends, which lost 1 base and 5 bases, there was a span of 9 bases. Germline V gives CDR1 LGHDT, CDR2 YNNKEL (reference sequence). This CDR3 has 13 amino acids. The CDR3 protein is CASSQAGTDEQYF. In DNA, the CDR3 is TGTGCCAGCAGCCAAGCCGGGACGGACGAGCAGTACTTC.

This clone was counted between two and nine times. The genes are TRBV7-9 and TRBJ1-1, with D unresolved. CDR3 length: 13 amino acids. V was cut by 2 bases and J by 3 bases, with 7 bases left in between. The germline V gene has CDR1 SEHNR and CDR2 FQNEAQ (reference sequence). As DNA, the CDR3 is TGTGCCAGCAGCTTAAGGGCCGACACTGAAGCTTTCTTT. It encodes CASSLRADTEAFF.

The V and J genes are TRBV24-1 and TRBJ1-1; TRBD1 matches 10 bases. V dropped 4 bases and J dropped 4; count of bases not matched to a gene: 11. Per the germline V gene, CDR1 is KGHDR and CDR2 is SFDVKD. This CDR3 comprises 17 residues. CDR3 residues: CATSELDRGHAPTEAFF. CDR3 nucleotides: TGTGCCACCAGTGAGCTAGACAGGGGGCATGCCCCCACTGAAGCTTTCTTT.

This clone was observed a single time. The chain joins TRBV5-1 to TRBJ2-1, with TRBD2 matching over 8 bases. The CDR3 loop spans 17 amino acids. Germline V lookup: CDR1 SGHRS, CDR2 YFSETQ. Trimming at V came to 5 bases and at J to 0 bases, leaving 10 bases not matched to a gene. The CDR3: CASRGTSGWSSYNEQFF. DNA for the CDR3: TGCGCCAGCAGGGGTACTAGCGGCTGGAGCTCCTACAATGAGCAGTTCTTC.